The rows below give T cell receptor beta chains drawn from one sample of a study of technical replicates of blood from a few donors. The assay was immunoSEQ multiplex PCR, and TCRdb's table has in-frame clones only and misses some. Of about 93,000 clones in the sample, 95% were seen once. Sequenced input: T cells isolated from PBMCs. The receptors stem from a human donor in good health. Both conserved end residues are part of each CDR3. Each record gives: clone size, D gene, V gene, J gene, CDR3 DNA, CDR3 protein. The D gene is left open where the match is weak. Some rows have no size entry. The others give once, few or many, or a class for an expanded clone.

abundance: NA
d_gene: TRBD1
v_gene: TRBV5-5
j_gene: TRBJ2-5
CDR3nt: TGTGCCAGCAGCTGGGGACAGGGACAAGAGACCCAGTACTTC
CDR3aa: CASSWGQGQETQYF

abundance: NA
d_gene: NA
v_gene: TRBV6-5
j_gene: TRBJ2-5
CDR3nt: TGTGCCAGCAGTTACTTGGTCAACAAAGAGACCCAGTACTTC
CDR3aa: CASSYLVNKETQYF

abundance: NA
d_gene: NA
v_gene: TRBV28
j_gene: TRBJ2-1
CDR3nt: TGTGCCAGCAACGTCCAACGGAATGAGCAGTTCTTC
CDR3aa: CASNVQRNEQFF

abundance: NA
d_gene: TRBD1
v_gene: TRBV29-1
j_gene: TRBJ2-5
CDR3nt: TGCAGCGTCCTGGGACAGGGGGGGCAGACCCAGTACTTC
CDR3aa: CSVLGQGGQTQYF

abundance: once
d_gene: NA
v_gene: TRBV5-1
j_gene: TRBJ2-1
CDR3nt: TGCGCCAGCAGTCCCGTCCAGTCCTACAATGAGCAGTTCTTC
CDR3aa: CASSPVQSYNEQFF

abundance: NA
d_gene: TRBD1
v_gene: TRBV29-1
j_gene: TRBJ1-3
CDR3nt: TGCAGCGCACTGCAGGGGGCCGGAAACACCATATATTTT
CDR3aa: CSALQGAGNTIYF

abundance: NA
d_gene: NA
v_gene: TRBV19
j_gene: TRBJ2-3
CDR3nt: TGTGCCAGTAAGCCTAACAGGGACACAGATACGCAGTATTTT
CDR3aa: CASKPNRDTDTQYF

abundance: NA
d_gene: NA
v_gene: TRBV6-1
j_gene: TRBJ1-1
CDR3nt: TGTGCCAGCAGTGGACTAGAGTATTACACTGAAGCTTTCTTT
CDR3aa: CASSGLEYYTEAFF

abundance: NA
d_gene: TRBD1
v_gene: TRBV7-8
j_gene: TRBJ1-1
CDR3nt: TGTGCCAGCAGCTTAAGAGGACAGGCCCCACAAGCAGCTTTCTTT
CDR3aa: CASSLRGQAPQAAFF

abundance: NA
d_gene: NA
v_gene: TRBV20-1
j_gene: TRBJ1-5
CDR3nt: TGCAGTGCTAGTCGAGATCAGCCCCAGCATTTT
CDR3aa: CSASRDQPQHF

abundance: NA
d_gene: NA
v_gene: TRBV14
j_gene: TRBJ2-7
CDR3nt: TGTGCCAGCAGCCCACAGGGATTCGAGCAGTACTTC
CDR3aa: CASSPQGFEQYF

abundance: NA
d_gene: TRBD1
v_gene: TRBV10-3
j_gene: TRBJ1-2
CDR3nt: TGTGCCATCAGTGGAGGGACAGACTATGGCTACACCTTC
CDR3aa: CAISGGTDYGYTF

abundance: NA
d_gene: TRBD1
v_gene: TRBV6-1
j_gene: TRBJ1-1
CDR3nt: TGTGCCAGCAGTGATGGACAGGTGAACACTGAAGCTTTCTTT
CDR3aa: CASSDGQVNTEAFF

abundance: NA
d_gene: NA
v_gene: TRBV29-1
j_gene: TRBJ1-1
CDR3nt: TGCAGCGTTGTTTCTAGGAACACTGAAGCTTTCTTT
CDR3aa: CSVVSRNTEAFF

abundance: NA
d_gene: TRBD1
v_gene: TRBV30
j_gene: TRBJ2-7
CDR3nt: TGTGCCTGGAGTGTAATGGGGACAGGGGGCGCCGAGCAGTACTTC
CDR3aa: CAWSVMGTGGAEQYF

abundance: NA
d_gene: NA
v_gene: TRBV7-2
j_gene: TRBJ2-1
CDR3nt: TGTGCCAGCAGCTCCCGGGGAGAGCAGTTCTTC
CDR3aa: CASSSRGEQFF

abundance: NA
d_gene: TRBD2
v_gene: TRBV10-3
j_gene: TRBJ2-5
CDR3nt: TGTGCCATCTCCAGTGGGACTAGCGGGGGCACCTTGGAGACCCAGTACTTC
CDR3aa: CAISSGTSGGTLETQYF

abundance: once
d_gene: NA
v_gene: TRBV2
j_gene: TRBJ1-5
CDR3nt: TGTGCCAGCGCCCCAGGGGAAGGTTTTCAGCCCCAGCATTTT
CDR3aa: CASAPGEGFQPQHF

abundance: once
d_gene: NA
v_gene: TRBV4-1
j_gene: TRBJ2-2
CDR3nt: TGCGCCAGCAGCCAAGGCTATCCAGGGTCCCCCGGGGAGCTGTTTTTT
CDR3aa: CASSQGYPGSPGELFF

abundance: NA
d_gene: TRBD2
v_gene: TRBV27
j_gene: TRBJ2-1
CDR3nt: TGTGCCAGCAGACTGGGACTAGCGGCCTACAATGAGCAGTTCTTC
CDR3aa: CASRLGLAAYNEQFF

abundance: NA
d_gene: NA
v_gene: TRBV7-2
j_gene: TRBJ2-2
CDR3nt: TGTGCCAGCAGCTTAGGAGGGAACACCGGGGAGCTGTTTTTT
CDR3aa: CASSLGGNTGELFF